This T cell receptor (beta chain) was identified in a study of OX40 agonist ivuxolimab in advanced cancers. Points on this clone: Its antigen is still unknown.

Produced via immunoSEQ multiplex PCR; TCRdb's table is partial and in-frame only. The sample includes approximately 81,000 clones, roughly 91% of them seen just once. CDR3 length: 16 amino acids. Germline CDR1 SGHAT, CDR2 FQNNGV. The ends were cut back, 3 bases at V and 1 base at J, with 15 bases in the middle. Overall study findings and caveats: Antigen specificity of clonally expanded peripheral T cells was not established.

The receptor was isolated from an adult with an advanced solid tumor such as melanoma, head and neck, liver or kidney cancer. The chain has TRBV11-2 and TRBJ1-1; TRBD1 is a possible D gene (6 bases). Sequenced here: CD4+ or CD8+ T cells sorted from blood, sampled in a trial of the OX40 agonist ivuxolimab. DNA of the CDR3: TGTGCCAGCAGCTTTTTGGGGGGGCATAAGAACACTGAAGCTTTCTTT. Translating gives CASSFLGGHKNTEAFF.